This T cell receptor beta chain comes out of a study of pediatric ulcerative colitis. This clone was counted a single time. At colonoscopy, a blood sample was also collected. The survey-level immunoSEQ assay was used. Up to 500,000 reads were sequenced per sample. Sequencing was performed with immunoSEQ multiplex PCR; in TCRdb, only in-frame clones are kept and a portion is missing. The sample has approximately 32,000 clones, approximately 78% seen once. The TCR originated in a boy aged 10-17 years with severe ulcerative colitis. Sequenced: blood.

CDR3: CASSVGSIGSSSTNEKLFF. The CDR3 DNA sequence: TGTGCCAGCTCAGTGGGATCCATTGGAAGCTCTTCAACTAATGAAAAACTGTTTTTT. This chain uses TRBV18 with TRBJ1-4; D not resolved. CDR1 and CDR2 from the germline V gene are KGHSH and LQKENI. Deletions cut 5 bases from V and 0 bases from J, with 22 bases between. This CDR3 region has 19 residues.